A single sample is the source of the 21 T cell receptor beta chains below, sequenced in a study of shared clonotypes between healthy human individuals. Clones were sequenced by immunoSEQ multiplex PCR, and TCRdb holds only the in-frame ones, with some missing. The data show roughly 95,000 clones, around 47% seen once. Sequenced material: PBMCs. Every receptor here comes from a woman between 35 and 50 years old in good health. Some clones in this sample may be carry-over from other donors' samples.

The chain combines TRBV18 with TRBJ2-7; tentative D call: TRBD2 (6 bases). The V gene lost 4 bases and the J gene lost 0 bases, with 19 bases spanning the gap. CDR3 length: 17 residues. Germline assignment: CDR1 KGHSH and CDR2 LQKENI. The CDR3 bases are TGTGCCAGCTCACGAGGCCCTAGCGCCGAAAACTCCTACGAGCAGTACTTC. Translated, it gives CASSRGPSAENSYEQYF.

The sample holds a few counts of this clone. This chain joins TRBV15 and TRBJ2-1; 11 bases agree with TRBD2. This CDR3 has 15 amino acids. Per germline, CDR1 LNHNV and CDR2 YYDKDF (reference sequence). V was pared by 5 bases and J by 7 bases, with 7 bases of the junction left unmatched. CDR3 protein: CATSGLAGGGNEQFF. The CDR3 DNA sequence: TGTGCCACCAGCGGGCTAGCGGGAGGTGGGAATGAGCAGTTCTTC.

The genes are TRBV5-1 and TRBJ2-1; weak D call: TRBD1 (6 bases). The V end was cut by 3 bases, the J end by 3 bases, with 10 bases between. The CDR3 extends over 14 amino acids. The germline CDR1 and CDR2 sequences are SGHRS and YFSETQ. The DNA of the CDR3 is TGCGCCAGCAGCTCAGGGGATAACTACAATGAGCAGTTCTTC. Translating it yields CASSSGDNYNEQFF.

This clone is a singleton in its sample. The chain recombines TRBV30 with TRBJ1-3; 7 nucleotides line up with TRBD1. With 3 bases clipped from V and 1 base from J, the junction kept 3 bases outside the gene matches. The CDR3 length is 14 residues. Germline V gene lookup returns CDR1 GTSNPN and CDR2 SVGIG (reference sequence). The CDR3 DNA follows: TGTGCCTGGAGGCTGGACAGGTCTGGAAACACCATATATTTT. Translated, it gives CAWRLDRSGNTIYF.

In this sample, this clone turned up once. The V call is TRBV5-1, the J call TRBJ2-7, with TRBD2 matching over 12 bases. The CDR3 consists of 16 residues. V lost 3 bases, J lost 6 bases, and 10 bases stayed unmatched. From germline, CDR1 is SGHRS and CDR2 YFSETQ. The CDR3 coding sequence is TGCGCCAGCAGCTCCATACTACTAGCGGGAGGAGGCGAGCAGTACTTC. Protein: CASSSILLAGGGEQYF.

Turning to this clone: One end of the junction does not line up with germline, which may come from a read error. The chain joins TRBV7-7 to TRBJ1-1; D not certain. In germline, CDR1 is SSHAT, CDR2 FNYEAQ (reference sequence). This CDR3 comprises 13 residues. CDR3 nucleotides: TGTGCTAGCAGCTTGAACCGGGACACTGAAGCTTTCTTT. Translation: CASSLNRDTEAFF.

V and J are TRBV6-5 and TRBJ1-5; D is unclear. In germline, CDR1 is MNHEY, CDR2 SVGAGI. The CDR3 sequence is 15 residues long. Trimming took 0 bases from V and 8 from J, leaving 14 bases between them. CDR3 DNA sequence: TGTGCCAGCAGTTACTCGCGGCAGAGTGGGGAGCCCCAGCATTTT. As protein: CASSYSRQSGEPQHF.

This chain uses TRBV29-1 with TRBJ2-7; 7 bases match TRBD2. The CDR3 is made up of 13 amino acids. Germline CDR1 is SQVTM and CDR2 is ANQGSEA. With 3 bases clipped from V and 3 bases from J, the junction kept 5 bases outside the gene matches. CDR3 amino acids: CSVDSGERYEQYF. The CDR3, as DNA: TGCAGCGTTGACAGCGGGGAGCGCTACGAGCAGTACTTC.

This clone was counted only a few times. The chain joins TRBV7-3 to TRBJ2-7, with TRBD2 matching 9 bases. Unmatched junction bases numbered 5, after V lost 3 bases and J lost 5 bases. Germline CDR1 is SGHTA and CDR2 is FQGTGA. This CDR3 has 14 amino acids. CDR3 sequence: CASSFAGGVDEQYF. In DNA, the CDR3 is TGTGCCAGCAGCTTCGCGGGAGGGGTCGACGAGCAGTACTTC.

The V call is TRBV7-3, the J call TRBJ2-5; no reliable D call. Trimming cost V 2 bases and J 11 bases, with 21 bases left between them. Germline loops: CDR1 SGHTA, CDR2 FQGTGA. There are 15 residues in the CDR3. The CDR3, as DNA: TGTGCCAGCAGCTTAGAGCGTGCGACCGCCATGGAGCAGTACTTC. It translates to CASSLERATAMEQYF.

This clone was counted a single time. In nucleotides, the CDR3 is TGTGCCAGCGGTGGGGCGTACGAGCAGTACTTC. Its translation: CASGGAYEQYF. J is TRBJ2-7 and V is TRBV6-1; tentative D call: TRBD1 (5 bases). Trimming pared 8 bases from V and 4 bases from J, leaving 9 bases between. The germline V gene has CDR1 MNHNS and CDR2 SASEGT. The CDR3 runs to 11 residues.

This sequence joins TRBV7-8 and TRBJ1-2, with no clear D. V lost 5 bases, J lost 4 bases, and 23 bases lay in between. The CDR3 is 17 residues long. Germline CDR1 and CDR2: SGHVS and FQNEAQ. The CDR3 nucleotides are TGTGCCAGCAGCCCCCCGGGTGGACGGCGGCGTGGCTATGGCTACACCTTC. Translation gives CASSPPGGRRRGYGYTF.

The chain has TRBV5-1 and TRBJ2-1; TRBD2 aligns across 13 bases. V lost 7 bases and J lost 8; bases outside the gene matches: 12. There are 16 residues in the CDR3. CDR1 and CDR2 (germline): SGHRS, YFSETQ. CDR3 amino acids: CASSWTSGRPGDEQFF. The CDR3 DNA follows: TGCGCCAGCTCCTGGACTAGCGGGAGACCTGGGGATGAGCAGTTCTTC.

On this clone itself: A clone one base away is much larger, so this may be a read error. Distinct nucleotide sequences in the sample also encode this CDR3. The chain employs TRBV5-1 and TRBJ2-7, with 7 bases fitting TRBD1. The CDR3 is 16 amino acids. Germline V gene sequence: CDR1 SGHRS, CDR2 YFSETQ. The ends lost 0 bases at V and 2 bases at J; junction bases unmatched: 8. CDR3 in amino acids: CASSLVPGQETYEQYF. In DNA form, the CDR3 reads TGCGCCAGCAGCTTGGTCCCTGGACAGGAAACCTACGAGCAGTACTTC.

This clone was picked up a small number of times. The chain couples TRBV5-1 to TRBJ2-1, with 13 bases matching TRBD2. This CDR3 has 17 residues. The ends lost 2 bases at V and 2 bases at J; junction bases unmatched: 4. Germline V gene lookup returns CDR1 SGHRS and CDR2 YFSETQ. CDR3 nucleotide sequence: TGCGCCAGCAGCTTAACTAGCGGGAGGGCCCCCTACAATGAGCAGTTCTTC. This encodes CASSLTSGRAPYNEQFF.

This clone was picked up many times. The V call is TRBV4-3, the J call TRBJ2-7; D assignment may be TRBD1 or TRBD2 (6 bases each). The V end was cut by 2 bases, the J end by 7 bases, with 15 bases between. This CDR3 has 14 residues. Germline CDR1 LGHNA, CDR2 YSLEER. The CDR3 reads CASSQKQGGGEQYF. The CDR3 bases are TGCGCCAGCAGCCAAAAACAGGGAGGAGGGGAGCAGTACTTC.

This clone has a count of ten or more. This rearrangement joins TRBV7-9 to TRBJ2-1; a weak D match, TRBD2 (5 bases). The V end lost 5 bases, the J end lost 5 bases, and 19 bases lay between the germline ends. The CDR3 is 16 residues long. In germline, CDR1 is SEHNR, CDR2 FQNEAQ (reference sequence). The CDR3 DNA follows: TGTGCCAGCAGCCCCGGGCCGTTTGAGGGCAACAATGAGCAGTTCTTC. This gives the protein CASSPGPFEGNNEQFF.

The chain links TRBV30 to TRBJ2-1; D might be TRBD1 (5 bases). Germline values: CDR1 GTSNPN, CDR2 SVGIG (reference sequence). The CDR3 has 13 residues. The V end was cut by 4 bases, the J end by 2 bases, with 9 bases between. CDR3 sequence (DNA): TGTGCCTGGAAGGACACTCCCTACAATGAGCAGTTCTTC. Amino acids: CAWKDTPYNEQFF. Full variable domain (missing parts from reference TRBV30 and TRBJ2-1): SQTIHQWPATLVQPVGSPLSLECTVEGTSNPNLYWYRQAAGRGLQLLFYSVGIGQISSEVPQNLSASRPQDRQFILSSKKLLLSDSGFYLCAWKDTPYNEQFFGPGTRLTVL.

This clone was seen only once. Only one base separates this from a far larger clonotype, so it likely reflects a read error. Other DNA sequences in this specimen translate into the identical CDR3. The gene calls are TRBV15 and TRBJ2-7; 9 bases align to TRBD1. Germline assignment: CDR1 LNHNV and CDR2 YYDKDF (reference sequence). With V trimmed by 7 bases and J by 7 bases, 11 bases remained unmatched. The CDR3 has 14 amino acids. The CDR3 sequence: CATKARTGVGEQYF. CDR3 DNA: TGTGCCACCAAGGCCCGGACAGGGGTGGGGGAGCAGTACTTC.

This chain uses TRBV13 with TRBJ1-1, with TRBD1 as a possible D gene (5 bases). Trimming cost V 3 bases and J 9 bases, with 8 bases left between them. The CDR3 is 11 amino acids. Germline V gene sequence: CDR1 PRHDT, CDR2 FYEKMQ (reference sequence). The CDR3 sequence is CASSLGGKAFF. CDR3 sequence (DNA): TGTGCCAGCAGCTTGGGGGGTAAAGCTTTCTTT.

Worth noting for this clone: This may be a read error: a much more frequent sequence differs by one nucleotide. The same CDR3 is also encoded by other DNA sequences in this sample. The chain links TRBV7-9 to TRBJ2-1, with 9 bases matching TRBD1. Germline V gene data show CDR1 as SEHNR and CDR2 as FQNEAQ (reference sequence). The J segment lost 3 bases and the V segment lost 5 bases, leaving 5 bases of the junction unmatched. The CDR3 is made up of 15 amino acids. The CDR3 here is CASSQGDRVYNEQFF. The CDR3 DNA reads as TGTGCCAGCAGCCAAGGGGACAGGGTCTACAATGAGCAGTTCTTC.